Listed below are T cell receptor beta chains from one sample, sequenced in a study of cytomegalovirus exposure and HLA in healthy donors. Sequencing was performed with immunoSEQ multiplex PCR; in TCRdb, only in-frame clones are kept and a portion is missing. The sample has about 100,000 clones, around 80% seen once. Material for sequencing was PBMCs. The receptors stem from a man younger than 40 in good health and CMV-seropositive. Each CDR3 is given with its conserved first and last residue. The order of the fields is V gene, J gene, clone size, D gene, CDR3 DNA, CDR3 protein. D genes are given only for firm matches. Size is omitted from some rows. Given values are once, few, many or a class for expanded clones.

v_gene: TRBV6-5
j_gene: TRBJ2-7
abundance: .
d_gene: .
CDR3nt: TGTGCCAGCAGTTACGACGGGATCTCCTACGAGCAGTACTTC
CDR3aa: CASSYDGISYEQYF

v_gene: TRBV29-1
j_gene: TRBJ2-5
abundance: .
d_gene: .
CDR3nt: TGCAGCGTTATCGGGAGCCAAGAGACCCAGTACTTC
CDR3aa: CSVIGSQETQYF

v_gene: TRBV20-1
j_gene: TRBJ1-2
abundance: .
d_gene: .
CDR3nt: TGCAGTGCCCCGCGGGGTAGTGGCTACACCTTC
CDR3aa: CSAPRGSGYTF

v_gene: TRBV11-2
j_gene: TRBJ2-1
abundance: .
d_gene: .
CDR3nt: TGTGCCAGCAGCTTAGGTCAGGAGCAGTTCTTC
CDR3aa: CASSLGQEQFF

v_gene: TRBV7-8
j_gene: TRBJ1-2
abundance: few
d_gene: .
CDR3nt: TGTGCCAGCAGCTTAGTAAAGGGGAACTATGGCTACACCTTC
CDR3aa: CASSLVKGNYGYTF

v_gene: TRBV9
j_gene: TRBJ1-6
abundance: few
d_gene: .
CDR3nt: TGTGCCAGCAGCGTAGAGGGGGTAAATTCACCCCTCCACTTT
CDR3aa: CASSVEGVNSPLHF

v_gene: TRBV19
j_gene: TRBJ1-1
abundance: .
d_gene: .
CDR3nt: TGTGCCAGTAGTAAGTCAGGGCAGAACACTGAAGCTTTCTTT
CDR3aa: CASSKSGQNTEAFF

v_gene: TRBV6-6
j_gene: TRBJ2-1
abundance: .
d_gene: TRBD2
CDR3nt: TGTGCCAGCAGTCAGGGACTAGCGGGAAACAATGAGCAGTTCTTC
CDR3aa: CASSQGLAGNNEQFF

v_gene: TRBV18
j_gene: TRBJ1-4
abundance: .
d_gene: .
CDR3nt: TGTGCCAGCTCACCCAGGGAGGGAACTAATGAAAAACTGTTTTTT
CDR3aa: CASSPREGTNEKLFF

v_gene: TRBV15
j_gene: TRBJ2-7
abundance: .
d_gene: TRBD2
CDR3nt: TGTGCCCGCGGGAGGGACACCGACTACGAGCAGTACTTC
CDR3aa: CARGRDTDYEQYF

v_gene: TRBV11-2
j_gene: TRBJ2-3
abundance: .
d_gene: TRBD2
CDR3nt: TGTGCCACCCGGACTAGCGGGGGGCCGGATACGCAGTATTTT
CDR3aa: CATRTSGGPDTQYF

v_gene: TRBV7-9
j_gene: TRBJ2-5
abundance: .
d_gene: .
CDR3nt: TGTGCCAGCAGCCCCCGCGGCCCAGAGACCCAGTACTTC
CDR3aa: CASSPRGPETQYF

v_gene: TRBV7-2
j_gene: TRBJ1-1
abundance: once
d_gene: .
CDR3nt: TGTGCCAGCAGCTTAGCGACGGGGACTGAAGCTTTCTTT
CDR3aa: CASSLATGTEAFF

v_gene: TRBV5-1
j_gene: TRBJ1-1
abundance: .
d_gene: TRBD1
CDR3nt: TGCGCCAGCAGTTTCATCTCCAGGGGGCTAAACTTAAACACTGAAGCTTTCTTT
CDR3aa: CASSFISRGLNLNTEAFF

v_gene: TRBV18
j_gene: TRBJ2-7
abundance: .
d_gene: TRBD1
CDR3nt: TGTGCCAGCTCACTCGGACAGGGGGGACGCACAGACGAGCAGTACTTC
CDR3aa: CASSLGQGGRTDEQYF